One and the same sample provided the 9 T cell receptor beta chains below, sequenced in a study of cytomegalovirus exposure and HLA in healthy donors. The PCR used 60 Vbeta and 13 Jbeta primers. Data came from immunoSEQ multiplex PCR; TCRdb stores just in-frame clones and leaves some out. The sample yields 300,000 or so clones, approximately 84% seen once. Sample: PBMCs. All receptors come from a woman between 40 and 55 years old in good health and CMV-seropositive.

The chain links TRBV11-2 to TRBJ2-5; no firm D call. The CDR3 length is 13 residues. The V end lost 2 bases, the J end lost 0 bases, and 4 bases lay between the germline ends. From germline, CDR1 is SGHAT and CDR2 FQNNGV. The CDR3 nucleotides read TGTGCCAGCAGCTTAAACTACCAAGAGACCCAGTACTTC. Translation: CASSLNYQETQYF.

With respect to this clone: A read error may produce the germline difference seen at one junction end. The chain carries TRBV7-8 and TRBJ1-5, with D tentatively TRBD1 (5 bases). The CDR3 runs 15 residues. Germline assignment: CDR1 SGHVS and CDR2 FQNEAQ. The CDR3 region is CASSQTGPGNRPQHF. CDR3 nucleotide sequence: TGTGCCAGCAGCCAAACAGGACCCGGCAATCGGCCCCAGCATTTT.

This clone was detected a few times. This chain joins TRBV5-6 and TRBJ1-2; 8 bases fit TRBD1. Trimming at V came to 1 base and at J to 7 bases, leaving 6 bases not matched to a gene. CDR3 length equals 14 residues. Germline CDR1 is SGHDT and CDR2 is YYEEEE. CDR3 sequence: CASSLQGARFGYTF. CDR3 nucleotide sequence: TGTGCCAGCAGCTTGCAGGGGGCTAGGTTTGGCTACACCTTC.

Points on this clone: One end of the junction varies from germline; a read error may be responsible. The chain recombines TRBV6-4 with TRBJ1-2; D perhaps matches TRBD1 (6 bases). The CDR3 extends over 14 amino acids. Germline CDR1 is MRHNA and CDR2 is SNTAGT. CDR3 amino acids: CASRTLQGTYGYAF. CDR3 in DNA: TGTGCCAGCAGAACCCTACAGGGTACCTATGGCTACGCCTTC.

Here the CDR3 DNA reads TGTGCCAGCAGCCCCGGGCAGCGGCCGGCCACTGAAGCTTTCTTT. This codes for CASSPGQRPATEAFF. This chain connects TRBV11-2 to TRBJ1-1; D is unclear. This CDR3 spans 15 amino acids. V shed 5 bases and J shed 4 bases, with 17 bases lying between them. Germline assignment: CDR1 SGHAT and CDR2 FQNNGV. Combining the CDR3 with reference TRBV11-2 and TRBJ1-1 gives the whole variable domain EAGVAQSPRYKIIEKRQSVAFWCNPISGHATLYWYQQILGQGPKLLIQFQNNGVVDDSQLPKDRFSAERLKGVDSTLKIQPAKLEDSAVYLCASSPGQRPATEAFFGQGTRLTVV.

This chain joins TRBV4-3 and TRBJ1-2; TRBD1 matches 10 bases. V lost 0 bases to trimming and J lost 4 bases; unmatched junction nucleotides: 11. The length of the CDR3 is 18 residues. Germline V CDR1 and CDR2: LGHNA, YSLEER. The CDR3 reads CASSQDISRQGASYGYTF. DNA for the CDR3: TGCGCCAGCAGCCAAGATATTTCTCGACAGGGGGCGAGCTATGGCTACACCTTC.

V and J are TRBV30 and TRBJ2-7, with 12 bases matching TRBD1. The germline V gene encodes CDR1 GTSNPN and CDR2 SVGIG (reference sequence). V lost 0 bases, J lost 5 bases, and 11 bases stayed unmatched. This CDR3 has 17 residues. In DNA, the CDR3 is TGTGCCTGGAGTGTGGGGAAGTCCGGGACAGGGGGCAACGAGCAGTACTTC. This sequence encodes CAWSVGKSGTGGNEQYF.

A few counts support this clone. This chain links TRBV18 with TRBJ1-5; D is undetermined. The CDR3 covers 14 residues. CDR1 and CDR2 (germline): KGHSH, LQKENI. V dropped 1 base and J dropped 1 base, with 5 bases sitting between them. CDR3 in amino acids: CASSPRQSNQPQHF. Here the CDR3 DNA reads TGTGCCAGCTCACCACGGCAGAGCAATCAGCCCCAGCATTTT.

J is TRBJ2-2 and V is TRBV6-5, with TRBD1 matching 8 bases. This CDR3 has 15 amino acids. CDR1 is MNHEY, CDR2 SVGAGI, per germline. V gave up 10 bases and J gave up 3 bases; unmatched junction bases: 10. The chain's CDR3 is CATRRQGWDTGELFF. The CDR3 nucleotides read TGTGCCACCCGCCGACAGGGGTGGGACACCGGGGAGCTGTTTTTT.